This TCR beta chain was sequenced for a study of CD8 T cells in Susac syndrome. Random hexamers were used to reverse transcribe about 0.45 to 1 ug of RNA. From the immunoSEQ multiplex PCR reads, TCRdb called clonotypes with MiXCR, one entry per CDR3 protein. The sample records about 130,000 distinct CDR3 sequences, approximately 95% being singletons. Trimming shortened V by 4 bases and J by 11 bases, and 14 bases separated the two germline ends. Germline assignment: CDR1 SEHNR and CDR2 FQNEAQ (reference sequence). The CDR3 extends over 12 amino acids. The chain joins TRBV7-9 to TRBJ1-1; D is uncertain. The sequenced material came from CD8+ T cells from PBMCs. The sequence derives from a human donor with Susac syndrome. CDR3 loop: CASSSSTMEAFF. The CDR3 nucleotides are TGTGCCAGCAGCTCATCGACCATGGAGGCTTTCTTT.